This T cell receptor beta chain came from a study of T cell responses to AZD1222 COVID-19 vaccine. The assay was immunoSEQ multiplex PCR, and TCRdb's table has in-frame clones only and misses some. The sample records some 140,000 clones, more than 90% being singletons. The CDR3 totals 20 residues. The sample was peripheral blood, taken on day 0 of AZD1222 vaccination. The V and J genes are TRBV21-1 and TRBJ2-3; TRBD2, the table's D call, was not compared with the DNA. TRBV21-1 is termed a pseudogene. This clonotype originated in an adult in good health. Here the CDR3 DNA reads TGTGCCAGCAGCCCTCCAAGGGCGGGGTCGGGAGCCACCCCCGGAGGTACGCAGTATTTT. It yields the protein CASSPPRAGSGATPGGTQYF.